Presented here are 5 T cell receptor beta chains from one specimen sequenced in a study of T cells in Graves' hyperthyroidism and ophthalmopathy. The TCR beta CDR3 regions underwent amplification using RNA transcripts as the source. TCR CDR3 underwent first-round RT-PCR with the HTBI primer set. One entry per CDR3 protein, called by TCRdb with MiXCR from the multiplex PCR reads. The sample shows around 600,000 distinct CDR3 sequences, roughly 15% of them seen only once. The sequenced sample was blood. The receptor source for this set is a woman between 45 and 60 years old with Graves' ophthalmopathy.

This clonotype occurred a few times. This chain links TRBV20-1 with TRBJ2-1; D is unresolved. Germline values: CDR1 DFQATT, CDR2 SNEGSKA (reference sequence). Trimming removed 0 bases at V and 0 bases at J, with 15 bases between. The CDR3 is 17 amino acids. The CDR3 nucleotides are TGCAGTGCTAGAGATCCGTTTCTAGAAAGCTCCTACAATGAGCAGTTCTTC. Amino acid sequence: CSARDPFLESSYNEQFF.

This sequence joins TRBV6-2 or TRBV6-3 and TRBJ2-5; 14 nucleotides line up with TRBD2. This CDR3 is built from 19 residues. Per the germline V gene, CDR1 is MNHEY and CDR2 is SVGEGT. V lost 0 bases and J lost 5; bases outside the gene matches: 11. DNA for the CDR3: TGTGCCAGCAGTTACTCGGTATCGACTAGCGGGAGGGCCTGGGAGACCCAGTACTTC. Amino acid sequence: CASSYSVSTSGRAWETQYF.

The chain carries TRBV5-1 and TRBJ2-2; no clear D. Germline CDR1 and CDR2: SGHRS and YFSETQ. This CDR3 comprises 12 residues. Trimming shortened V by 4 bases and J by 6 bases, and 7 bases separated the two germline ends. CDR3 bases: TGCGCCAGCAGCCAAAGCGCCGGGGAGCTGTTTTTT. Protein: CASSQSAGELFF.

The table lists this clonotype with a count of one. The chain couples TRBV20-1 to TRBJ2-1; 10 nucleotides agree with TRBD2. The V segment lost 1 base and the J segment 1 base; nucleotides outside the gene matches: 13. The V gene's germline CDR1 is DFQATT and CDR2 SNEGSKA (reference sequence). The CDR3 has 19 residues. DNA for the CDR3: TGCAGTGCTAGAGTAGCGCTAGCGGGAGTCGAAAGATCCTACAATGAGCAGTTCTTC. Amino acids: CSARVALAGVERSYNEQFF.

This clonotype was counted at least ten times. The chain recombines TRBV4-1 with TRBJ1-1; maybe TRBD1 (6 bases). CDR3 length: 15 amino acids. The germline gives CDR1 MGHRA, CDR2 YSYEKL. V was shortened by 2 bases and J by 1 base, with 11 bases between the two germline ends. CDR3: CASSQIGTPNTEAFF. In nucleotides, the CDR3 is TGCGCCAGCAGCCAAATTGGGACACCGAACACTGAAGCTTTCTTT.